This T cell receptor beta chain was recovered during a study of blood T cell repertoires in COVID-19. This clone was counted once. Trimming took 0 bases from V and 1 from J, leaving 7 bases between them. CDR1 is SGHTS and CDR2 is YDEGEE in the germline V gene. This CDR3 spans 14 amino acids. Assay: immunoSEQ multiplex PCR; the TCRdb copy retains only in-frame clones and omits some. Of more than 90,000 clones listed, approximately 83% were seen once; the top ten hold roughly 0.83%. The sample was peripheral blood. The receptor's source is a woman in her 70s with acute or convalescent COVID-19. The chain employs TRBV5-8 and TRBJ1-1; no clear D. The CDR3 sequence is CASSLVPGNTEAFF. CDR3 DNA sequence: TGTGCCAGCAGCTTGGTGCCGGGGAACACTGAAGCTTTCTTT.